This T cell receptor beta chain was profiled in a study of shared clonotypes between healthy human individuals. Clones were read by immunoSEQ multiplex PCR, and TCRdb kept only the in-frame ones, dropping some. The sample contains about 2.4 million clones, 80% to 95% of which appear only once. CDR1 and CDR2 (germline): MNHNS, SASEGT. Trimming removed 2 bases at V and 3 bases at J, with 22 bases between. This CDR3 is built from 19 residues. J is TRBJ1-4 and V is TRBV6-1; D unclear. The sequencing input was naive CD4+ T cells from PBMCs. As for subset: CD45RA+ positively selected. This sequence was found in a man aged 18 to 29 in good health. Some clones in this sample may be carry-over from other donors' samples. CDR3 sequence reads: CASSEFSGGGRVANEKLFF. The CDR3 coding sequence is TGTGCCAGCAGTGAATTTAGTGGAGGAGGGCGCGTGGCTAATGAAAAACTGTTTTTT.